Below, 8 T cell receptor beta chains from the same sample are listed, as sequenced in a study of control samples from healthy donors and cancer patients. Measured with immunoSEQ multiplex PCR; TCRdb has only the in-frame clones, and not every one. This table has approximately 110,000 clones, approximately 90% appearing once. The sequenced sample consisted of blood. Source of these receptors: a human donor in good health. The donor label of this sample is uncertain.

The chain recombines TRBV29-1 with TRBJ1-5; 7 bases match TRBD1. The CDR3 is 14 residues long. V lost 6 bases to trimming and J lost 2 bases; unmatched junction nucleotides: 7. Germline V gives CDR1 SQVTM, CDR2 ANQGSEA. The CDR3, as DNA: TGCAGCGTCTCAGGGGGAGGAGGCAATCAGCCCCAGCATTTT. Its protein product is CSVSGGGGNQPQHF. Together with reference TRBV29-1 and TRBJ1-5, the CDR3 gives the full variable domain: SAVISQKPSRDICQRGTSLTIQCQVDSQVTMMFWYRQQPGQSLTLIATANQGSEATYESGFVIDKFPISRPNLTFSTLTVSNMSPEDSSIYLCSVSGGGGNQPQHFGDGTRLSIL.

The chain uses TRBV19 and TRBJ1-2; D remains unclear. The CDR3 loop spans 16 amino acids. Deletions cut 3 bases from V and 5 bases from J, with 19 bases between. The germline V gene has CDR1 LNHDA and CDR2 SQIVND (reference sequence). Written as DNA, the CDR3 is TGTGCCAGTAGTATCCCCCCCTCTCTGGGGATGTATGGCTACACCTTC. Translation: CASSIPPSLGMYGYTF.

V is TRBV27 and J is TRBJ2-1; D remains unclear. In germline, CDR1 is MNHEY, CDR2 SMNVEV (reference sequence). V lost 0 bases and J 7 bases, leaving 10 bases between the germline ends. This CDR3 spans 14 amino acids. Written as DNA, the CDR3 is TGTGCCAGCAGTTTATCGATTCACGTAAATGAGCAGTTCTTC. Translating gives CASSLSIHVNEQFF.

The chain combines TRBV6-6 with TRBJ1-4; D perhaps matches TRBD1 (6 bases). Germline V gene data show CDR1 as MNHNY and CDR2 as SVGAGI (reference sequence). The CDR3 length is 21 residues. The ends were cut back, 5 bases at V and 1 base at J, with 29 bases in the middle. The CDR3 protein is CASSLRHNPTGTPLTNEKLFF. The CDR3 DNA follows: TGTGCCAGCAGTCTACGTCACAACCCAACAGGGACACCACTAACTAATGAAAAACTGTTTTTT.

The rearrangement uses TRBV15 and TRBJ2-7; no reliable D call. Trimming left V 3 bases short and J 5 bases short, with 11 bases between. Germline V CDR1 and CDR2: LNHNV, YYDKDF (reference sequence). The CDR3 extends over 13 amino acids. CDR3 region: CATSRDGVNEQYF. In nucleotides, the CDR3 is TGTGCCACCAGCAGGGATGGGGTTAACGAGCAGTACTTC.

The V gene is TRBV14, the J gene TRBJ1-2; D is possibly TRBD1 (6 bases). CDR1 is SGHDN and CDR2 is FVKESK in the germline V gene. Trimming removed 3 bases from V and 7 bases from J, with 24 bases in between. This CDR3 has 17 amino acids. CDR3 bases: TGTGCCAGCAGCCATGACAGGTCTGCGGGGCCCCCTTTTGGCTACACCTTC. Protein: CASSHDRSAGPPFGYTF.

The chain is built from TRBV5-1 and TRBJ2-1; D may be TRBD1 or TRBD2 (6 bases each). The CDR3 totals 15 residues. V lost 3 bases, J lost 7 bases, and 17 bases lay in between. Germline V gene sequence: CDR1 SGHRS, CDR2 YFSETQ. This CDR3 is CASSWGPTRGNEQFF. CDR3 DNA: TGCGCCAGCAGCTGGGGACCGACTAGGGGGAATGAGCAGTTCTTC.

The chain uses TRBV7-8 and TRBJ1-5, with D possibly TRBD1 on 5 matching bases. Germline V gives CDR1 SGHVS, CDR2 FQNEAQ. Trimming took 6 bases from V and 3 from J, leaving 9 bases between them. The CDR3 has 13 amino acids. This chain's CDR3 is CASSKGFNQPQHF. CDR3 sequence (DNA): TGTGCCAGCAGTAAGGGGTTCAATCAGCCCCAGCATTTT.